Shown below are 24 T cell receptor delta chains from a single sample sequenced in a study of γδ T cells in repeated Plasmodium falciparum infection. Bulk repertoires came from Vgamma9/Vdelta2+ or Vdelta2-negative gammadelta T cells flow-sorted from PBMC. TCRdb re-identified clones in the multiplex PCR reads via CATT. The table lists some 100,000 delta-chain clones, 1.4% of them singletons. Sequenced sample: gamma-delta T cells from blood. The source is a pool of human donors (malaria-infected and uninfected, not separated).

Points on this clone: The mismatch at residue 8 between this DNA's translation and the TCRdb protein of a much larger clone likely reflects a read error; the protein shown is translated from the DNA. This rearrangement joins TRDV2 to TRDJ3; 7 bases match TRDD3. As TCRdb names no J gene, one was assigned here on the basis of a DNA match to germline. CDR1 is GEAIGNYY, CDR2 EKD, per germline. J gave up 0 bases and V 3 bases, and 13 bases lay outside the gene matches. The CDR3 sequence is 20 residues long. The CDR3 DNA reads TGTGCCTGTGACTCCTGGGGGCCGCAAGAAAGCTCCTGGGACACCCGACAGATGTTTTTC. This sequence encodes CACDSWGPQESSWDTRQMFF.

A remark on this clone: TCRdb has a much larger clone's protein, which differs at residue 11 from the translation of this DNA, likely because of a read error; what is shown is the protein translated from the DNA. The chain uses TRDV3 and TRDJ1; 9 bases fit TRDD3. Per germline, CDR1 TVYSNPD and CDR2 GDNSRS (reference sequence). Trimming cost V 2 bases and J 2 bases; bases outside gene matches: 24. The CDR3 totals 20 residues. The DNA for the CDR3 is TGTGCCTTTCCCTCCCAATTTACTGGGGGAGCCGCTGGGGGAACCGATAAACTCATCTTT. Its protein product is CAFPSQFTGGAAGGTDKLIF.

This clone is medium-sized. This specimen includes other DNA sequences encoding the same CDR3. J is TRDJ1 and V is TRDV2; 8 bases agree with TRDD3. Germline V gene sequence: CDR1 GEAIGNYY, CDR2 EKD. This CDR3 has 19 amino acids. V trimming: 3 bases; J trimming: 0 bases; junction bases outside the gene matches: 17. CDR3 amino acids: CACDSFFTRTGGYTDKLIF. For the CDR3, the DNA is TGTGCCTGTGACTCGTTCTTCACGCGTACTGGGGGCTACACCGATAAACTCATCTTT.

Many counts were recorded for this clone. This chain uses TRDV3 with TRDJ1; 8 nucleotides align to TRDD3. CDR3 length: 14 residues. Germline CDR1 and CDR2: TVYSNPD and GDNSRS (reference sequence). Trimming cost V 2 bases and J 2 bases; bases outside gene matches: 7. CDR3 sequence (DNA): TGTGCCTTTGGTCCGGGGGATAAAACCGATAAACTCATCTTT. Its translation is CAFGPGDKTDKLIF. Using reference TRDV3 and TRDJ1 for the parts outside the CDR3, the full variable domain is CDKVTQSSPDQTVASGSEVVLLCTYDTVYSNPDLFWYRIRPDYSFQFVFYGDNSRSEGADFTQGRFSVKHILTQKAFHLVISPVRTEDSATYYCAFGPGDKTDKLIFGKGTRVTVEP.

About this clone itself: A read error likely explains why the TCRdb protein, taken from a much larger clone, differs from this DNA's translation at residues 7 and 14; the protein shown is translated from the DNA. This rearrangement joins TRDV1 to TRDJ1; perhaps TRDD1 as D (6 bases). From germline, CDR1 is TSWWSYY and CDR2 QGS. The CDR3 totals 19 residues. The CDR3 nucleotides read TGCGCTCTTGGGGAAATACGGTTCCCCCGAAATACTTACATCGATAAACTCATCTTT. Its protein product is CALGEIRFPRNTYIDKLIF.

This clone was observed a handful of times. The translation of this DNA and the TCRdb protein of a much larger clone differ at residue 15, probably owing to a read error; the protein shown here is translated from the DNA. The V gene reported is TRDV1; the J gene is uncalled; the D call in the table, TRDD3, was not verified against the DNA. This CDR3 comprises 16 residues. CDR1 and CDR2 from the germline V gene are TSWWSYY and QGS. The CDR3: CALGDPLGQYTDKLTF. CDR3 nucleotides: TGTGCTCTTGGGGACCCTCTGGGGCAGTACACCGATAAACTCACCTTT.

This clone was picked up many times. The chain combines TRDV1 with TRDJ1; 8 bases line up with TRDD3. V lost 4 bases to trimming and J lost 2 bases; unmatched junction nucleotides: 15. The CDR3 spans 18 residues. From germline, CDR1 is TSWWSYY and CDR2 QGS. The DNA for the CDR3 is TGTGCTCTTGGGGGACGTACATTAGCCTTGGGGGATACCGATAAACTCATCTTT. Translated: CALGGRTLALGDTDKLIF.

Ten or more counts support this clone. The protein held in TCRdb is that of a much larger clone and does not match this DNA's translation at residue 13, likely because of a read error; the protein shown is translated from the DNA. The chain uses TRDV1 and TRDJ1; TRDD2 is a possible D gene (7 bases). Germline CDR1 and CDR2: TSWWSYY and QGS. V gave up 4 bases and J gave up 2 bases, with 29 bases separating them. The CDR3 runs 20 residues. In DNA, the CDR3 is TGTGCTCTTGGGGGGTCCTTTTTCCTACTCATGGGGATGGTAACCGATAAACTCATCTTT. This sequence encodes CALGGSFFLLMGMVTDKLIF.

This clone showed up just a few times. It is likely a read error: a sequence one base away is far more abundant. Distinct nucleotide sequences in the sample also encode this CDR3. The J gene is TRDJ1, the V gene TRDV1, with 11 bases identical to TRDD3. Because TCRdb records no J gene, it was assigned here through a match of the DNA to germline. Trimming at V came to 4 bases and at J to 1 base, leaving 8 bases not matched to a gene. Germline loops: CDR1 TSWWSYY, CDR2 QGS. The CDR3 spans 17 residues. This CDR3 reads CALGVNHWGIGTDKLIF. Here the CDR3 DNA reads TGTGCTCTTGGGGTCAACCACTGGGGGATAGGCACCGATAAACTCATCTTT.

About this clone itself: This likely came from a read error, as a far larger clone is one base away. The same CDR3 can be traced to other DNA sequences in this sample. The chain uses TRDV1 and TRDJ1; 7 positions agree with TRDD3. This CDR3 is 21 amino acids long. Germline CDR1 and CDR2: TSWWSYY and QGS. In DNA, the CDR3 is TGTGCTCTTGGGGAACGAGGCGGGGGTGCGGCCTGGGGGTCCCTCACCGATAAGCTCATCTTT. This translates into CALGERGGGAAWGSLTDKLIF.

The table lists this clone with a few counts. This likely traces to a read error, being one base from a far larger clone. Different DNA sequences within this sample yield the same CDR3. V is TRDV1 and J is TRDJ2, with 10 bases lining up with TRDD3. Germline matching of the DNA provided the J gene here, since TCRdb leaves it blank. The CDR3 loop spans 20 amino acids. Germline V gene sequence: CDR1 TSWWSYY, CDR2 QGS. DNA of the CDR3: TGTGCTCTTGGGGCTTCCTACGGGGGATACGGGGGCTCTTTGACGGCACAACTCTTCTTT. This translates into CALGASYGGYGGSLTAQLFF.

This clone was seen many times. The chain has TRDV1 and TRDJ1; 7 bases line up with TRDD2. As TCRdb names no J gene, one was assigned here on the basis of a DNA match to germline. V was pared by 5 bases and J by 2 bases, with 8 bases of the junction left unmatched. The CDR3 extends over 15 amino acids. CDR1 and CDR2 from the germline V gene are TSWWSYY and QGS. DNA of the CDR3: TGTGCTCTTGGGTTCCGGCCTTCCTGGACCGATAAACTCATCTTT. Encoded protein: CALGFRPSWTDKLIF.

This clone showed up just a few times. This is likely an artifact of a read error, given a far larger clone one base away. This same CDR3 is encoded by further DNA sequences in the sample. The chain joins TRDV1 to TRDJ1; 8 bases are a match to TRDD3. This CDR3 has 21 residues. Germline V gene data show CDR1 as TSWWSYY and CDR2 as QGS. Trimming took 2 bases from V and 0 from J; bases not matched to a gene: 20. CDR3 sequence: CALGETASRLLTGGYTDKLIF. The CDR3 coding sequence is TGTGCTCTTGGGGAAACTGCCTCCCGACTACTTACTGGGGGTTACACCGATAAACTCATCTTT.

This clone was recorded a few times. This sequence is one base from a far larger clone and is likely a read error. Different DNA sequences within this sample yield the same CDR3. This sequence joins TRDV1 and TRDJ4, with 9 bases that match TRDD3. CDR3 length: 22 residues. The ends lost 3 bases at V and 0 bases at J; junction bases unmatched: 26. Germline CDR1 and CDR2: TSWWSYY and QGS. This chain's CDR3 is CALGEPSHGLRTWGIPTRPLIF. CDR3 coding DNA: TGTGCTCTTGGGGAGCCATCCCATGGCCTACGTACCTGGGGGATCCCAACCAGACCCCTGATCTTT.

Points on this clone: The TCRdb protein comes from a much larger clone and disagrees with this DNA's translation at residue 12, likely due to a read error; the protein given here is derived from the DNA. The J gene is TRDJ2, the V gene TRDV1; D gene ambiguous. The germline V gene has CDR1 TSWWSYY and CDR2 QGS. This CDR3 region has 14 residues. CDR3: CALGENALEAQFFF. As DNA, the CDR3 is TGTGCTCTTGGGGAAAATGCCCTGGAGGCACAATTCTTCTTT.

Regarding this clone: This probably arose from a read error, given a far larger clone one base away. Other nucleotide sequences in the sample specify the same CDR3. The V gene is TRDV2, but the J gene lacks a call; TRDD3 reflects the table's D call only, with no check against the DNA. Germline CDR1 and CDR2: GEAIGNYY and EKD. The CDR3 sequence is 20 residues long. The CDR3 DNA follows: TGTGCCTGTGACGGGGGCGCCACTCGTACTGGGGGATACAAAGTTGATAAACTCATCTTC. Encoded protein: CACDGGATRTGGYKVDKLIF.

This clone was counted only a few times. The TCRdb protein comes from a much larger clone and disagrees with this DNA's translation at residue 9, likely due to a read error; the protein given here is derived from the DNA. The V gene is TRDV2, the J gene TRDJ1; 7 bases map to TRDD3. The J gene was missing in TCRdb and was found by matching the end of the DNA to germline. This CDR3 has 19 amino acids. Trimming took 1 base from V and 0 from J; bases not matched to a gene: 16. Germline CDR1 and CDR2: GEAIGNYY and EKD. The CDR3 bases are TGTGCCTGTGACACGAGACTGGGGAATACACTTCGAGACACCGATAAACTCATCTTT. It yields the protein CACDTRLGNTLRDTDKLIF.

Details on this clone: The protein TCRdb lists belongs to a much larger clone and differs from this DNA's translation at residue 21, which points to a read error; the protein shown is made from the DNA. Here the CDR3 reads CALGFPRDFLHWGIHPYTDKPIF. The CDR3 DNA reads TGTGCTCTTGGGTTTCCACGAGACTTCCTACACTGGGGGATTCACCCGTACACCGATAAACCCATCTTT. Called V gene: TRDV1; the J gene was not called; the table's D gene call, TRDD3, was not cross checked with the DNA. In germline, CDR1 is TSWWSYY, CDR2 QGS. This CDR3 is built from 23 residues.

As regards this clone: The TCRdb record carries a much larger clone's protein, which differs from this DNA's translation at residue 18; a read error is the likely cause, and the protein listed here is the DNA translation. This rearrangement joins TRDV1 to TRDJ1, with 9 bases lining up with TRDD3. The CDR3 runs 21 residues. The V gene's germline CDR1 is TSWWSYY and CDR2 QGS. The CDR3 here is CALGEGTLRPARWGISDRLIF. CDR3 coding DNA: TGTGCTCTTGGGGAGGGAACCCTTCGCCCTGCTAGGTGGGGGATAAGCGATAGACTCATCTTT.

This clone was seen repeatedly, ten times or more. This sequence joins TRDV1 and TRDJ1; a possible D gene is TRDD3 (5 bases). Since TCRdb gives no J gene, matching the DNA to germline was used here to assign it. The CDR3 has 18 amino acids. The ends were cut back, 4 bases at V and 3 bases at J, with 24 bases in the middle. The germline CDR1 and CDR2 sequences are TSWWSYY and QGS. CDR3: CALGGITPSGMSPDKLIF. CDR3 nucleotide sequence: TGTGCTCTTGGGGGCATTACCCCGAGCGGGATGTCGCCCGATAAACTCATCTTT.

With respect to this clone: TCRdb's protein for this DNA is that of a much larger clone and differs from the translation at residue 9, likely a read error; the protein shown is the DNA translation. The chain couples TRDV1 to TRDJ1; maybe TRDD3 (6 bases). The J gene, absent from TCRdb, was called here by matching the DNA to germline. V lost 1 base and J lost 8, with 23 bases in between. The CDR3 totals 17 residues. Germline V lookup: CDR1 TSWWSYY, CDR2 QGS. The CDR3 DNA reads as TGTGCTCTTGGGGAACGAACTGGGACTTTCGTTCAAACCAAACTCATCTTT. It yields the protein CALGERTGTFVQTKLIF.

This clone was counted many times. The mismatch at residue 8 between this DNA's translation and the TCRdb protein of a much larger clone likely reflects a read error; the protein shown is translated from the DNA. The chain carries TRDV1 and TRDJ1; no clear D. Germline V CDR1 and CDR2: TSWWSYY, QGS. Trimming cost V 0 bases and J 1 base, with 6 bases left between them. The CDR3 covers 14 residues. The CDR3 DNA reads as TGTGCTCTTGGGGAACTAAGGTGCACCGATAAACTCATCTTT. Translation: CALGELRCTDKLIF.

This clone appeared a few times. For this DNA, TCRdb reports the protein of a much larger clone, which diverges at residue 6, most likely from a read error; the protein presented here is translated directly from the DNA. The chain is built from TRDV1 and TRDJ1, with 8 positions matching TRDD3. Germline V gene lookup returns CDR1 TSWWSYY and CDR2 QGS. The CDR3 is 17 amino acids. In DNA form, the CDR3 reads TGTGCTCTTCGGGATCATTCTTCTTACTGGGGGGTCCGGCAACTCATCTTT. Its translation: CALRDHSSYWGVRQLIF.

Remarks on this clone: The amino acid sequence in TCRdb belongs to a much larger clone and departs from this DNA's translation at residue 15, likely a sequencing read error; the sequence shown is translated from the DNA. CDR3 DNA: TGTGCCTGTGACCCGGCCACGTCTGGGGGATCGGAAGTCTCCCGGGACACCCGACAGATGTTTTTC. Its protein is CACDPATSGGSEVSRDTRQMFF. The chain combines TRDV2 with TRDJ3; TRDD3 agrees at 9 bases. The J gene, left out of TCRdb, was set here by checking the DNA against germline. CDR1 is GEAIGNYY and CDR2 is EKD in the germline V gene. This CDR3 has 22 residues.